The source of this T cell receptor (beta chain) is a study of a mutant IDH1 vaccine in newly diagnosed glioma. Study-wide background: Vaccine administration was initiated 4-6 weeks following radiotherapy alone, or with temozolomide cycles. Study-wide findings and caveats: In 93.3% of patients, immune responses induced by the vaccine occurred.

Only in-frame clones appear in the TCRdb table, and some are missing; sequencing was by immunoSEQ multiplex PCR. The sample includes around 44,000 clones, around 85% of them seen just once. A note on this clone: Its specificity is unknown.

The CDR3 spans 14 residues. V gave up 3 bases and J gave up 7 bases, with 12 bases separating them. Germline assignment: CDR1 MNHEY and CDR2 SVGAGI. Time point: week 35, safety follow-up. What each vaccine dose contained was 300 ug of mutant IDH1 20-mer peptide, accompanied by topical imiquimod. The patients received vaccinations eight times, in weeks 1, 3, 5, 7, 11, 15, 19 and 23. The input for sequencing was PBMCs, taken from a glioma patient whose treatment included an IDH1 peptide vaccine. The origin of this receptor is a middle-aged man with glioma. V usage is TRBV6-5 and J usage is TRBJ1-4; D possibly corresponds to TRBD1 (5 bases). The CDR3 loop is CASSYRQGGEKLFF. In DNA form, the CDR3 reads TGTGCCAGCAGTTATCGGCAGGGCGGTGAAAAACTGTTTTTT.